This TCR beta chain was sequenced for a study of ipilimumab plus nivolumab after autologous stem cell transplantation. Study at large: The DLBCL cohort had primary refractory and relapsed disease, with 18-month progression-free survival of about 82% and 31%. Broader study findings: TCR repertoire, Treg phenotype and gut microbiota reportedly support more study of this approach.

Comments on this clone: Its antigen remains unidentified.

CDR3 length: 13 residues. The germline V gene encodes CDR1 SGHVS and CDR2 FQNEAQ. The V gene lost 1 base and the J gene lost 9 bases, with 10 bases spanning the gap. Here immunoSEQ multiplex PCR was the method, and the copy in TCRdb shows in-frame clones only, minus some. The table lists about 17,000 clones, 70% to 80% of them singletons. Checkpoint therapy with ipilimumab 1 mg/kg began 14 to 28 days after transplant. The V and J genes are TRBV7-8 and TRBJ2-1; D uncertain. The sequencing used PBMCs, collected in a trial of ipilimumab plus nivolumab as post-transplant consolidation. This clonotype was obtained from a male donor with diffuse large B-cell lymphoma. The DNA of the CDR3 is TGTGCCAGCAGCTTAGAGTCCTGGGGTGAGCAGTTCTTC. Translated: CASSLESWGEQFF.